Included here is one TCR beta chain sequence, with context. Its specificity is unknown. TCRdb reanalyzed the 5' RACE reads, giving one entry per CDR3 protein sequence and no DNA. The sample table includes around 380,000 distinct CDR3 sequences. Germline V gives CDR1 SGHNT, CDR2 YENEEA. CDR3 length: 13 amino acids. This record comes from a study of T cells expressing NK-cell markers. About the research overall: It was from sorted CD3+CD56+NKG2C+, CD3+CD56+NKG2C- and CD3+CD56-NKG2C+ T cells that TCR beta repertoires came. Study results and caveats: In a group of about six donors, dominant NKG2C+ clonotypes represented roughly 1.0-7.5% of CD8+ T cells. HCMV specificity of expanded NKG2C+ T cell clones remained unclear.

The chain joins TRBV11-3 to TRBJ1-6. What was sequenced was blood T cells: a sorted CD56 or NKG2C T cell subset, CD4+ or CD8+ T cells, or bulk PBMC T cells (not recorded which). This TCR came from a woman in her forties or fifties in good health. CDR3 in amino acids: CASSLDPRSPLHF.